This T cell receptor beta chain appears in the sequencing data of a study of lymphopenia after photon versus proton radiotherapy. Overall study results and limits: After the lymphocyte nadir, photon-treated repertoires showed oligoclonal expansion, especially of CD8+ Temra cells. Proton therapy kept repertoires fairly stable, unlike photons, which gained effector/memory cells. Larger post-nadir TCR diversity loss correlated inversely with survival in deceased patients. Survival link was tested only in deceased patients; proton benefit remains a possibility.

J gave up 7 bases and V 5 bases, and 6 bases lay outside the gene matches. The germline V gene has CDR1 SGHTS and CDR2 YDEGEE. This CDR3 contains 14 residues. About this clone itself: Its cognate antigen is unknown.

Data came from immunoSEQ multiplex PCR; TCRdb stores just in-frame clones and leaves some out. The sample has 20,000 to 30,000 clones, about 92% seen once. The sequence came from a woman between 45 and 65 years old with cholangiocarcinoma. The starting material was peripheral blood, obtained from a patient treated with photon-based radiotherapy. The rearrangement uses TRBV5-8 and TRBJ1-5; 10 bases fit TRBD1. The DNA of the CDR3 is TGTGCCAGCAGGTTGACAGGGGGCGGCCAGCCCCAGCATTTT. This codes for CASRLTGGGQPQHF.